The clone carrying this T cell receptor (beta chain) was found many times. These data are taken from a study of Graves' ophthalmopathy and Graves' hyperthyroidism. The sequenced template was RNA, covering the TCR beta CDR3 region. HTBI primers primed a first-round RT-PCR, and a second-round multiplex PCR followed. Using its own MiXCR run on the multiplex PCR reads, TCRdb lists one record per CDR3 protein. The table records a few hundred thousand distinct CDR3 sequences, 17% of them present only once. Per germline, CDR1 MNHNS and CDR2 SASEGT. The V gene end was trimmed by 6 bases and the J gene end by 4 bases; junction bases not matched to a gene: 6. This CDR3 has 16 residues.

This rearrangement joins TRBV6-1 to TRBJ2-2; 12 bases map to TRBD2. The sequencing sample was made of peripheral blood. The TCR originated in an adult woman with stable Graves' hyperthyroidism. The CDR3 DNA is TGTGCCAGCAGGCTGACTAGCGGGAGTAGCACCGGGGAGCTGTTTTTT. Amino acid sequence: CASRLTSGSSTGELFF.